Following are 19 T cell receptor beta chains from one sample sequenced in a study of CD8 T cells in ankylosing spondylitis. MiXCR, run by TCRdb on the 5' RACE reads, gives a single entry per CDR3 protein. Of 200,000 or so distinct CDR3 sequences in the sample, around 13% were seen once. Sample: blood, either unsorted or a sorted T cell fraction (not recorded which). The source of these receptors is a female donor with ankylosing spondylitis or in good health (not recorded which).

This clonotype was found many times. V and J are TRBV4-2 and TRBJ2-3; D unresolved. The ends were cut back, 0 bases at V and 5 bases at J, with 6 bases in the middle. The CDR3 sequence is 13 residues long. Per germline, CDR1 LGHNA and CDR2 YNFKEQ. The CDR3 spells CASSQEEGDTQYF. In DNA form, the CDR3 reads TGTGCCAGCAGCCAAGAGGAAGGAGATACGCAGTATTTT.

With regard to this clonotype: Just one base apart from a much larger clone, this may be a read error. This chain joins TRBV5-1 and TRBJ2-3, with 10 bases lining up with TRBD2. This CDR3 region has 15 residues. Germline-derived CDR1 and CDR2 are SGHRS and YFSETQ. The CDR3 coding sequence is TGCGCCAGCAGCGAGAGCGGGAGGGACACAGAAACGCAGTATTTT. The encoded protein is CASSESGRDTETQYF.

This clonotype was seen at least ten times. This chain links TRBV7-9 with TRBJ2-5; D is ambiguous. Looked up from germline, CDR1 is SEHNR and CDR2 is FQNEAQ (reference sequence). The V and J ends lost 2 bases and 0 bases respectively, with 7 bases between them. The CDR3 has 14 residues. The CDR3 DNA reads TGTGCCAGCAGCTTAATGGGGAACCAAGAGACCCAGTACTTC. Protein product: CASSLMGNQETQYF. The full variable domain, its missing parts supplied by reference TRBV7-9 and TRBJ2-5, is DTGVSQNPRHKITKRGQNVTFRCDPISEHNRLYWYRQTLGQGPEFLTYFQNEAQLEKSRLLSDRFSAERPKGSFSTLEIQRTEQGDSAMYLCASSLMGNQETQYFGPGTRLLVL.

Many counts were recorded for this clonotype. DNA for the CDR3: TGCGCCAGCAGCCTAAAGGGCCGCGTCCTGGACACCATATATTTT. This encodes CASSLKGRVLDTIYF. The V and J genes are TRBV4-3 and TRBJ1-3, with D hard to call. The length of the CDR3 is 15 residues. V lost 4 bases to trimming and J lost 8 bases, with 18 bases between them. Germline V gene lookup returns CDR1 LGHNA and CDR2 YSLEER.

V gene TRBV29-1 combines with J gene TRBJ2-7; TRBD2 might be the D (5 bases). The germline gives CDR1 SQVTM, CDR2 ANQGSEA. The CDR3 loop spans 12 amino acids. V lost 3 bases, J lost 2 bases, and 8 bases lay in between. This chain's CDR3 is CSVDAGPYEQYF. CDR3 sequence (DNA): TGCAGCGTTGATGCGGGCCCCTACGAGCAGTACTTC.

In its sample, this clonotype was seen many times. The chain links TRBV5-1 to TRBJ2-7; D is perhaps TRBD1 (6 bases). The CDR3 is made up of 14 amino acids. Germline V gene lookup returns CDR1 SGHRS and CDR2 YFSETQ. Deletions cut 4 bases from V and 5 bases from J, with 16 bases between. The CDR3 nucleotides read TGCGCCAGCAGCCTGGGACAAACCCCTGACGAGCAGTACTTC. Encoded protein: CASSLGQTPDEQYF.

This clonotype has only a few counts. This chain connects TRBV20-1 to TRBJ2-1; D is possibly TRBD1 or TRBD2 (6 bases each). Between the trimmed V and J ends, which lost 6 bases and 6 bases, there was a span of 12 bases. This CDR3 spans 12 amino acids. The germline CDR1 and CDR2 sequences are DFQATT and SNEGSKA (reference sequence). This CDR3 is CSAGGGGNEQFF. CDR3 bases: TGCAGTGCGGGAGGAGGGGGCAATGAGCAGTTCTTC.

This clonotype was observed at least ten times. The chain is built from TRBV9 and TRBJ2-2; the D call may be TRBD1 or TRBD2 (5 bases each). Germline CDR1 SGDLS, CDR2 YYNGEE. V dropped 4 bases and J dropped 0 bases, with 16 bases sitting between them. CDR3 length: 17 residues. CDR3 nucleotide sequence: TGTGCCAGCAGCCGTAAGGGGAGTGGGGCGAACACCGGGGAGCTGTTTTTT. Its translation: CASSRKGSGANTGELFF.

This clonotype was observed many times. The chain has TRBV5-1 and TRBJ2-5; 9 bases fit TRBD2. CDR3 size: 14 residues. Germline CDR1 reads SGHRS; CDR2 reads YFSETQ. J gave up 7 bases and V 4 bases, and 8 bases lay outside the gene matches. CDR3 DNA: TGCGCCAGCAGCCCAGGACTAGCGCTGGCGACCCAGTACTTC. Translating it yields CASSPGLALATQYF.

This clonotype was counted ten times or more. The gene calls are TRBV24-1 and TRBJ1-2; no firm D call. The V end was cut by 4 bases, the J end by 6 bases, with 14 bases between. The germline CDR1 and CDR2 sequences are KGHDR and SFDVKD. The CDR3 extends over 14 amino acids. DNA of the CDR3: TGTGCCACCAGTGACCCTGGACGCAAGGATGGCTACACCTTC. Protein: CATSDPGRKDGYTF.

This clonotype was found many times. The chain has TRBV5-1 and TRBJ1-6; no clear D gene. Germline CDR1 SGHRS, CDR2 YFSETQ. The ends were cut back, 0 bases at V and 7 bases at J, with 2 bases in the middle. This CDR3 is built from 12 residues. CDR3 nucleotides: TGCGCCAGCAGCTTGGAAAATTCACCCCTCCACTTT. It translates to CASSLENSPLHF.

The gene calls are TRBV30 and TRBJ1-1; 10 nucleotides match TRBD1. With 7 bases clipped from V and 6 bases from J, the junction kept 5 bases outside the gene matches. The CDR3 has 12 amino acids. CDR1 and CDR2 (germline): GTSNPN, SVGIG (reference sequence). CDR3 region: CAYDRGLAEAFF. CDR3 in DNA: TGTGCCTACGACAGGGGGCTCGCTGAAGCTTTCTTT.

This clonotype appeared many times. Here the CDR3 reads CSARDRYDREWYGYTF. The DNA of the CDR3 is TGCAGTGCTAGAGATCGCTACGACAGGGAGTGGTACGGCTACACCTTC. This chain joins TRBV20-1 and TRBJ1-2; 7 positions match TRBD1. The trim removed 0 bases at V and 8 bases at J, leaving 15 bases unmatched. Per germline, CDR1 DFQATT and CDR2 SNEGSKA (reference sequence). CDR3 length: 16 residues.

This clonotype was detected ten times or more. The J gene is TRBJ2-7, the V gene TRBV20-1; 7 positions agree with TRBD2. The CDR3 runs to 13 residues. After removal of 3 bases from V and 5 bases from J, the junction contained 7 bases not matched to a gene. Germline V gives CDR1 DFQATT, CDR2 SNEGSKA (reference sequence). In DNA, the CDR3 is TGCAGTGCTAGGGGCCTAGCGGAGAACGAGCAGTACTTC. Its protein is CSARGLAENEQYF.

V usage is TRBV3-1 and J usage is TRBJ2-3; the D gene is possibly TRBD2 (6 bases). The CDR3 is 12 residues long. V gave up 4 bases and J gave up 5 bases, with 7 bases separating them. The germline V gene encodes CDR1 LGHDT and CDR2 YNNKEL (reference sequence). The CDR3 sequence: CASSPRGDTQYF. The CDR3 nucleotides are TGTGCCAGCAGCCCGCGGGGAGATACGCAGTATTTT.

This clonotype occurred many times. CDR3 nucleotide sequence: TGCAGTGCTAGAGAGGGGGCAGGGTTACGCAATCAGCCCCAGCATTTT. Amino acids: CSAREGAGLRNQPQHF. The rearrangement uses TRBV20-1 and TRBJ1-5; possibly TRBD1 for D (6 bases). Germline V CDR1 and CDR2: DFQATT, SNEGSKA (reference sequence). Trimming took 0 bases from V and 2 from J, leaving 14 bases between them. CDR3 length: 16 amino acids.

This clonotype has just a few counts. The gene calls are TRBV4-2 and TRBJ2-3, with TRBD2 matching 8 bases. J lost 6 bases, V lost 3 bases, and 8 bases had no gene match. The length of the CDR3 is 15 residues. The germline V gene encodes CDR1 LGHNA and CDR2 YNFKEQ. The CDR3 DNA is TGTGCCAGCAGCCAGCCGGGACTAGAGGCTGATACGCAGTATTTT. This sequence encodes CASSQPGLEADTQYF.

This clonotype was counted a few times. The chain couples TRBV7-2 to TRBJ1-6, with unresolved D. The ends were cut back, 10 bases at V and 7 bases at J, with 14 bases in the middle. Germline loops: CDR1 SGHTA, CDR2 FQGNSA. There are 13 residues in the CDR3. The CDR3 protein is CATGPDWNSPLHF. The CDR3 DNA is TGTGCCACTGGCCCCGACTGGAATTCACCCCTCCACTTT.

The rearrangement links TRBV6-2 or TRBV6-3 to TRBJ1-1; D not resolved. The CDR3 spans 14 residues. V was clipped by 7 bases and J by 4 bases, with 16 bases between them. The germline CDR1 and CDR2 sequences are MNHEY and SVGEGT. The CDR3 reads CASKAEQPGTEAFF. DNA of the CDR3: TGTGCCAGCAAGGCCGAACAGCCCGGCACTGAAGCTTTCTTT.